This record covers a single TCR beta chain. The CDR3 runs to 16 residues. With V trimmed by 5 bases and J by 4 bases, 6 bases remained unmatched. The germline V gene has CDR1 MNHNS and CDR2 SASEGT. As for time point: persistent/refractory GD, antithyroid drugs over 5 years with positive TRAb. Extracted PBMC RNA gave rise to the TCR library. Diagnoses of Graves' disease were made by American Thyroid Association guidelines. The authors built TCR beta libraries using iRepertoire HTBI primers and Arm-PCR of CDR3 regions. In TCRdb, the multiplex PCR reads were re-called with MiXCR into one record per CDR3 protein. The sample records 350,000 to 450,000 distinct CDR3 sequences, about 23% being singletons. The data belong to a study of regulatory T cells in long-lasting Graves disease. About the study: More than 5 years of antithyroid drugs with positive TSH receptor antibodies defined persistent Graves' disease.

The chain has TRBV6-1 and TRBJ2-1, with 12 positions matching TRBD2. Sequencing used peripheral blood mononuclear cells (PBMCs), obtained when the disease was refractory, from a patient treated with antithyroid drugs. The origin of this receptor is a woman aged 40 to 50 with Graves disease. The CDR3 DNA is TGTGCCAGCAGTAGGTCTAGCGGGAGGGCGTACAATGAGCAGTTCTTC. Protein: CASSRSSGRAYNEQFF.